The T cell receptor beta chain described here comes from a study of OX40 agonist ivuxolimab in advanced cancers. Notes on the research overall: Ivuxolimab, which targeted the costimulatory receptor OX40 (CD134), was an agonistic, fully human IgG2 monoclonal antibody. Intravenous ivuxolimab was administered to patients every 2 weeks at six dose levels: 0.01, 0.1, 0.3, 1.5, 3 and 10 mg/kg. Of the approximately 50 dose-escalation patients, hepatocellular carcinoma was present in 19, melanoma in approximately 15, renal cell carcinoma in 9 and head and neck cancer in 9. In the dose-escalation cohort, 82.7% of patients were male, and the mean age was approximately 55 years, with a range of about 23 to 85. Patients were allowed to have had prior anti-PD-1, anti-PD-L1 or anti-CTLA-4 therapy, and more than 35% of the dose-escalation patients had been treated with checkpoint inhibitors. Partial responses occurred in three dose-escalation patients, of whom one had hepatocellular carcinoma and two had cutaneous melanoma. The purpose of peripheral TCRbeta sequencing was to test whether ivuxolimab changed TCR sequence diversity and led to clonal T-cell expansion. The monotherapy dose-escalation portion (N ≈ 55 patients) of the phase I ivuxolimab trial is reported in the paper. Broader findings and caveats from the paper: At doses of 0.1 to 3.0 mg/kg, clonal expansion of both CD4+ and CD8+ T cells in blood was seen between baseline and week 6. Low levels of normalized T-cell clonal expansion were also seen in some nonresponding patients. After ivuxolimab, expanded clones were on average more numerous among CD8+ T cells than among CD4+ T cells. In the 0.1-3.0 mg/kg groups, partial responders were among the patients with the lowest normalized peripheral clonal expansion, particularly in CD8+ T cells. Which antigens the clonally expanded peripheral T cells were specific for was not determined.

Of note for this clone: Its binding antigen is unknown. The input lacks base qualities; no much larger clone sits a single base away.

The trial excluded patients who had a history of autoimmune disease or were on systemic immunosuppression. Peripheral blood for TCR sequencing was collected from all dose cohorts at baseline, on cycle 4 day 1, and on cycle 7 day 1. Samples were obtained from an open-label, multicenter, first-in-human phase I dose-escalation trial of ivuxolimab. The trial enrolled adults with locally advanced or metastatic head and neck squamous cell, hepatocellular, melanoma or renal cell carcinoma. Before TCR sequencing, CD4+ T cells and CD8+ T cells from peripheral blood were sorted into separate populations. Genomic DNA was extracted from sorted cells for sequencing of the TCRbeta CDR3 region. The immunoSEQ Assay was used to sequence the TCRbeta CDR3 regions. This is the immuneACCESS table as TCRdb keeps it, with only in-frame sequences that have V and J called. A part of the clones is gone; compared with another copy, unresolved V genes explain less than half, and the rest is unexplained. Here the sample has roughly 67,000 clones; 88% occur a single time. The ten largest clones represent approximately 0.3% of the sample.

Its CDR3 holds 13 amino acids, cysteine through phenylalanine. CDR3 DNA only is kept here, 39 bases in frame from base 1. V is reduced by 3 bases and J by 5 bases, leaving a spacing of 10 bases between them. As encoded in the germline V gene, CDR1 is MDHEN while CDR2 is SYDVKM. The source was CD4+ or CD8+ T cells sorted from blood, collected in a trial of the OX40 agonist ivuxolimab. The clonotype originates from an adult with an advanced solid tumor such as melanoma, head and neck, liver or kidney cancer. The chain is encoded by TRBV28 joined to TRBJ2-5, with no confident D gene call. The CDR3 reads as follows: CASSFQIRETQYF. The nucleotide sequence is TGTGCCAGCAGTTTCCAGATTCGGGAGACCCAGTACTTC.